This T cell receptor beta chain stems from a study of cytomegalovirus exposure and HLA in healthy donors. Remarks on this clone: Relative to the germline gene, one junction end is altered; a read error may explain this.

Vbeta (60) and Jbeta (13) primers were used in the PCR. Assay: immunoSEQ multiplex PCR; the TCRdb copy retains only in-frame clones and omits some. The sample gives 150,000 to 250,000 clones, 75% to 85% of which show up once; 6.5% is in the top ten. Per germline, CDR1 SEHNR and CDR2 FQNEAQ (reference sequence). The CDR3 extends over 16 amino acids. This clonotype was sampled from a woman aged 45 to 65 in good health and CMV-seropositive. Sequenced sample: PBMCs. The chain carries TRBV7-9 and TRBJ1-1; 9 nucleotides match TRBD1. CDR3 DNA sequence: TGTTCCAGCAGCTTAGGGGGACAGGGTATGAACACTGAAGCTTTCTTT. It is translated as CSSSLGGQGMNTEAFF.